Below, one T cell receptor (beta chain) is given with its context. At one of its ends the junction is not consistent with the germline gene, which may arise from a read error. The source of the sample is a study of tumor-infiltrating lymphocytes in primary liver carcinoma. Between about 18 and 33 mg of unsorted bulk tissue served as the source from which RNA and DNA were co-extracted. Germline CDR1 is ENHRY and CDR2 is SYGVKD. The CDR3 is 16 residues long. Researchers generated TCR beta cDNA from 500 ng of total RNA, relying on a constant-region primer. Library construction for TCR beta comprised three nested multiplex PCR rounds performed with slightly modified ARM-PCR. The first two PCR rounds used TRBV1-TRBV30 forward primers with a C-beta reverse primer, about 10 cycles each. TCRdb re-called the multiplex PCR reads with MiXCR, one entry per CDR3 protein. The repertoire holds about 60,000 distinct CDR3 sequences, 71% seen once, with 30% to 40% in the top ten.

Material for sequencing was liver tumor tissue from sampling region 4. Noted subset: tumor region T4, right-lateral pole. This receptor was taken from a man between 40 and 49 years old with primary liver carcinoma and hepatitis B virus infection. V is TRBV10-3 and J is TRBJ2-7, with a tentative D call TRBD1 (5 bases). CDR3: CVISEIRQKRAYKQYF. CDR3 DNA: TGTGTCATCAGTGAGATCAGACAGAAGAGAGCCTACAAGCAGTATTTC.